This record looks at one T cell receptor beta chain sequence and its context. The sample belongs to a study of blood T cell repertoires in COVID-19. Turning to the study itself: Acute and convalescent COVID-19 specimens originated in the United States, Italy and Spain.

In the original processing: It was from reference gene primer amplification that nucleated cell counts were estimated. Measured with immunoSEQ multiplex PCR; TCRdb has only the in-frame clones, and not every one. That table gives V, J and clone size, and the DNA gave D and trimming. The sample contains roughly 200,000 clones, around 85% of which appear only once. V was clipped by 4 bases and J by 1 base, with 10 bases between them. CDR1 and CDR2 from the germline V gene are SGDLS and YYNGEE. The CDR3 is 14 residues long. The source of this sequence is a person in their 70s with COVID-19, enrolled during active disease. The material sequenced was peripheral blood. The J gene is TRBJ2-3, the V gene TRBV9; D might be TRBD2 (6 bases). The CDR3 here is CASSQWGGTDTQYF. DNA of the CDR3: TGTGCCAGCAGCCAGTGGGGGGGCACAGATACGCAGTATTTT.